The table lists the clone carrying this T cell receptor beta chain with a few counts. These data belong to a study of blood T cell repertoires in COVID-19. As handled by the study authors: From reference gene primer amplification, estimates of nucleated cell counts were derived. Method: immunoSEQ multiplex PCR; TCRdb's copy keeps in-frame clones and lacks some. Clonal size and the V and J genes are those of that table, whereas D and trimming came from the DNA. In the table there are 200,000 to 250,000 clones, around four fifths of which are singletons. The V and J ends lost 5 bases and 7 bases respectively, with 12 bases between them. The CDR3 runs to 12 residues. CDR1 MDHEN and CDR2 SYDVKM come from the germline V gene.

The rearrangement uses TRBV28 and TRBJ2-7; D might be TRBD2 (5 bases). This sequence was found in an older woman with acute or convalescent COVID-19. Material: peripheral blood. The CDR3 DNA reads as TGTGCCAGCAGTGCCCCTCCGGGGGAGCAGTACTTC. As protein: CASSAPPGEQYF.